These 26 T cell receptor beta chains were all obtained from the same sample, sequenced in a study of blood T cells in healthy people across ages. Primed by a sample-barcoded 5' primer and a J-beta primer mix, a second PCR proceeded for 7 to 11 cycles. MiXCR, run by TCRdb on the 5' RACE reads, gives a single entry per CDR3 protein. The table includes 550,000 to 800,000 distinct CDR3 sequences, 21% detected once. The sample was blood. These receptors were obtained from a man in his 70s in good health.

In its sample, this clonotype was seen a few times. The CDR3 region is CSARPGLAGLETQYF. CDR3 nucleotides: TGCAGTGCTAGACCGGGACTAGCGGGTTTGGAGACCCAGTACTTC. This chain links TRBV20-1 with TRBJ2-5; 12 nucleotides agree with TRBD2. Germline CDR1 is DFQATT and CDR2 is SNEGSKA (reference sequence). The length of the CDR3 is 15 residues. The J segment lost 5 bases and the V segment lost 2 bases, leaving 6 bases of the junction unmatched.

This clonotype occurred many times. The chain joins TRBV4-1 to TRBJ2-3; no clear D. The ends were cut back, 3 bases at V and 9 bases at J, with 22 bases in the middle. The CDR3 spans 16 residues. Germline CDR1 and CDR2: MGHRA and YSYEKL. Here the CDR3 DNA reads TGCGCCAGCAGCCACGCAGGCTACGCCCCACCCGGGACGCAGTATTTT. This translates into CASSHAGYAPPGTQYF.

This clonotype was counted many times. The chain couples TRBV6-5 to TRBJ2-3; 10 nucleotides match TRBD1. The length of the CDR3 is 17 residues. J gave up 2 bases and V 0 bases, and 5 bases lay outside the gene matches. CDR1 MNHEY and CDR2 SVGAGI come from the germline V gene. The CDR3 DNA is TGTGCCAGCAGTTACTCGGGGACAGGGGTTTCCACAGATACGCAGTATTTT. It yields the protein CASSYSGTGVSTDTQYF.

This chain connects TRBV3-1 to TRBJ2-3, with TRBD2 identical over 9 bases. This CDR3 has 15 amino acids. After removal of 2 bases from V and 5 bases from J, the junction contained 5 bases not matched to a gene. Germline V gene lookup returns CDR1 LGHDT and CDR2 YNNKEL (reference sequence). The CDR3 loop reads CASSQSSGDRDTQYF. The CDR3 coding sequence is TGTGCCAGCAGCCAATCTAGCGGGGACAGAGATACGCAGTATTTT.

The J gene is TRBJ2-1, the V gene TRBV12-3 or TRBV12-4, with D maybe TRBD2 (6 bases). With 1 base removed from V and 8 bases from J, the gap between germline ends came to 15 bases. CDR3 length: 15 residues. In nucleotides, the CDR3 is TGTGCCAGCAGTTTAGACGCTACTAGCTTCGATGAGCAGTTCTTC. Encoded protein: CASSLDATSFDEQFF.

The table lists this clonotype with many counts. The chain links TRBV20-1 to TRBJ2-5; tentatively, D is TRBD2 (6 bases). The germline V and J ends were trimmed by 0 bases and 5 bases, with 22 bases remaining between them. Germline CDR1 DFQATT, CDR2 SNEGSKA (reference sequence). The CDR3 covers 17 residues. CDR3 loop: CSARDIIIAASRETQYF. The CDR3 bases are TGCAGTGCTAGAGACATTATAATAGCGGCTAGCCGGGAGACCCAGTACTTC.

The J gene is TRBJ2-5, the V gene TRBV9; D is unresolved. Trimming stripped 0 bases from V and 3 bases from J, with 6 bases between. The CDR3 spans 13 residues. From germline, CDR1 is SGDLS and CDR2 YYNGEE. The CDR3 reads CASSVGSEETQYF. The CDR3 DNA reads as TGTGCCAGCAGCGTAGGTTCGGAAGAGACCCAGTACTTC.

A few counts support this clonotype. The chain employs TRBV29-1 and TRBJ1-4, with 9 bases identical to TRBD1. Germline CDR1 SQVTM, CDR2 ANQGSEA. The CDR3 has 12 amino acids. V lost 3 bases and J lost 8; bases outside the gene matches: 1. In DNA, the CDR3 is TGCAGCGTTGAGGACAGGGGAGAAAAACTGTTTTTT. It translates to CSVEDRGEKLFF.

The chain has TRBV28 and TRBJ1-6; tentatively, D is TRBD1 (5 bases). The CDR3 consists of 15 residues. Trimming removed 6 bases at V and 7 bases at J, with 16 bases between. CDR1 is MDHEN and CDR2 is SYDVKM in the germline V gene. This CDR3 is CASSSQGPQNSPLHF. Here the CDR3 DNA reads TGTGCCAGCAGCTCCCAGGGCCCCCAGAATTCACCCCTCCACTTT.

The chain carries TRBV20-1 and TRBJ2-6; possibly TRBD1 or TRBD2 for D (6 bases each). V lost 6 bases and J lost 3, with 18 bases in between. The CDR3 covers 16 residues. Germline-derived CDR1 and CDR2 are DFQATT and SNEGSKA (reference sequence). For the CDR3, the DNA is TGCAGTGCGCCGACGGGGGCTGTATTTGGGGCCAACGTCCTGACTTTC. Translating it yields CSAPTGAVFGANVLTF.

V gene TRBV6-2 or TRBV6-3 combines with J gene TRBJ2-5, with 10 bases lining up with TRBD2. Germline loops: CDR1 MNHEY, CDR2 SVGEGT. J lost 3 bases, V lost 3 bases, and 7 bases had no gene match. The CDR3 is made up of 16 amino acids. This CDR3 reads CASSYGFLAGEETQYF. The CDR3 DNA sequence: TGTGCCAGCAGTTATGGGTTCCTAGCGGGAGAAGAGACCCAGTACTTC.

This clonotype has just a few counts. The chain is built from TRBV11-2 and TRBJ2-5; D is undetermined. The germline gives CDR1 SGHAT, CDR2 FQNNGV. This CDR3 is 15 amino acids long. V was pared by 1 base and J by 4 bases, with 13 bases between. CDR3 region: CASSLGRKNGETQYF. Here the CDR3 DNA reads TGTGCCAGCAGCTTAGGGCGGAAAAACGGAGAGACCCAGTACTTC.

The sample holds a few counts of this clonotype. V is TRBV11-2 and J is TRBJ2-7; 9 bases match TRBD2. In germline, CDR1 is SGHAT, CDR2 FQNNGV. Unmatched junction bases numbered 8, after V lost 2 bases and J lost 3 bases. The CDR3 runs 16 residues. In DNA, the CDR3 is TGTGCCAGCAGCTTAACGTCGGGTAGCGGGGGCTACGAGCAGTACTTC. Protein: CASSLTSGSGGYEQYF.

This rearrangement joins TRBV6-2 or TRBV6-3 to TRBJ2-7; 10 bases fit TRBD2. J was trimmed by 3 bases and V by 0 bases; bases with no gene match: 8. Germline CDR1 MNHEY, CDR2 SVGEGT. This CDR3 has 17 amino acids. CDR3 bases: TGTGCCAGCAGTTACTCGACCAGGACTAGCGGACGCTACGAGCAGTACTTC. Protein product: CASSYSTRTSGRYEQYF.

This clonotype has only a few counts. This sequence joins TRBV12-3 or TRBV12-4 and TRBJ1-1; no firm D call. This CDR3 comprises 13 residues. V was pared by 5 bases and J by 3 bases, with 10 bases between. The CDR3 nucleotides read TGTGCCAGCAGTAAGGCGATCTACACTGAAGCTTTCTTT. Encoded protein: CASSKAIYTEAFF.

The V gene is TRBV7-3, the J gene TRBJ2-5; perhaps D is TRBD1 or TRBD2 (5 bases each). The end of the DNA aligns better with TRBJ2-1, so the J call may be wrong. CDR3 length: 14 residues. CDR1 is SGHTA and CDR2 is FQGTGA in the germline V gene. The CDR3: CASSLGTPPSEQFF. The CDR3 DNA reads TGTGCCAGCAGCCTCGGGACCCCACCCAGTGAGCAGTTCTTC.

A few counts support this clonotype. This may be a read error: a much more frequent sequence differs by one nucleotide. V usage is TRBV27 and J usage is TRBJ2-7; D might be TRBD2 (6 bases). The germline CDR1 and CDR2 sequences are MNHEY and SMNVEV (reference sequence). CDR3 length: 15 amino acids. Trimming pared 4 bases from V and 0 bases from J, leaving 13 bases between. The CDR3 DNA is TGTGCCAGCAGTTCGATTATTAGCGGCTCCTACGAGCAGTACTTC. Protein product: CASSSIISGSYEQYF.

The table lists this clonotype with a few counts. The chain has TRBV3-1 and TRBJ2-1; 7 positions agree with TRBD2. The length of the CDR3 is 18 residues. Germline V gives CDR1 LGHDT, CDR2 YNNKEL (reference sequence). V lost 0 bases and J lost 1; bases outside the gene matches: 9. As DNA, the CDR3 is TGTGCCAGCAGCCAAGATCCCCGGGACTATGTTTCCTACAATGAGCAGTTCTTC. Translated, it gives CASSQDPRDYVSYNEQFF.

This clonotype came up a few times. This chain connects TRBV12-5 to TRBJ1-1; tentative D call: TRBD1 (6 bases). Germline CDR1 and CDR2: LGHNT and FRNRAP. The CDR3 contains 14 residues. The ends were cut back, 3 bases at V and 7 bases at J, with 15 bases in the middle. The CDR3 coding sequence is TGTGCTAGTGGTTTCGCAGGGGTCCGGGGTGAAGCTTTCTTT. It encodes CASGFAGVRGEAFF.

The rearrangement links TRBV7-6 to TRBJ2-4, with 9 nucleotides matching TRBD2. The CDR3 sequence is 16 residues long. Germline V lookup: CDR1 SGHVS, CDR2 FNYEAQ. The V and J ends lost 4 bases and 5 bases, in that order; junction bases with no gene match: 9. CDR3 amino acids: CASSSPSGNFQNIQYF. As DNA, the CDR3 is TGTGCCAGCAGCTCACCTAGCGGGAATTTCCAAAACATTCAGTACTTC.

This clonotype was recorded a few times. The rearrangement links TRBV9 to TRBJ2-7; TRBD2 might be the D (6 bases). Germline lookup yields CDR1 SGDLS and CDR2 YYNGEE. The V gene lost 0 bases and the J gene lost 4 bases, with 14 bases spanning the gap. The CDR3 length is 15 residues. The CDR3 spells CASSVDGGWNYEQYF. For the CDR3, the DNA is TGTGCCAGCAGCGTAGATGGGGGGTGGAATTACGAGCAGTACTTC.

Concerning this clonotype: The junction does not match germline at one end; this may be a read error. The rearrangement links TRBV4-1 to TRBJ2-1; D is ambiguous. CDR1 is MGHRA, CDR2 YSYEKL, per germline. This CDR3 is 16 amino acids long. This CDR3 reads CASSQDHDGSYNEQLF. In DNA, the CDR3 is TGCGCCAGCAGCCAAGATCACGACGGTTCCTACAATGAGCAGCTCTTC.

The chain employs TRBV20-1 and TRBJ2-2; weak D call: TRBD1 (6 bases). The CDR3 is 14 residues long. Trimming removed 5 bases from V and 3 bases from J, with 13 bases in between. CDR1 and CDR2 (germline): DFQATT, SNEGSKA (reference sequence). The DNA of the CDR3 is TGCAGTGCTTTAAAGGACAGAGACACCGGGGAGCTGTTTTTT. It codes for CSALKDRDTGELFF.

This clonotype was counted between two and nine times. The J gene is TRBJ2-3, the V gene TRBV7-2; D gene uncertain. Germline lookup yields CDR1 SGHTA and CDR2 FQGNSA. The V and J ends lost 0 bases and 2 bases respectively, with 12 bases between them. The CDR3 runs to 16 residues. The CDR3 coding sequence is TGTGCCAGCAGCTTAGCAGTCCCGGGCAACACAGATACGCAGTATTTT. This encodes CASSLAVPGNTDTQYF.

The DNA of the CDR3 is TGTGCCACCAGCAGAGACCCCACTGATTACAATGAGCAGTTCTTC. Residues: CATSRDPTDYNEQFF. The chain recombines TRBV15 with TRBJ2-1; D is uncertain. With 0 bases removed from V and 4 bases from J, the gap between germline ends came to 10 bases. The CDR3 is 15 amino acids. The germline V gene encodes CDR1 LNHNV and CDR2 YYDKDF (reference sequence).

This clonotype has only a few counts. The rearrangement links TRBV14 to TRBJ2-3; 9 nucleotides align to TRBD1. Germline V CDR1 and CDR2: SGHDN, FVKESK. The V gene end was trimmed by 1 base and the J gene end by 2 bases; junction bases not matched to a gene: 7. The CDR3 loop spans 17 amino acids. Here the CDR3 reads CASSQGHGTGITDTQYF. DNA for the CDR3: TGTGCCAGCAGCCAAGGTCATGGGACAGGGATCACAGATACGCAGTATTTT.